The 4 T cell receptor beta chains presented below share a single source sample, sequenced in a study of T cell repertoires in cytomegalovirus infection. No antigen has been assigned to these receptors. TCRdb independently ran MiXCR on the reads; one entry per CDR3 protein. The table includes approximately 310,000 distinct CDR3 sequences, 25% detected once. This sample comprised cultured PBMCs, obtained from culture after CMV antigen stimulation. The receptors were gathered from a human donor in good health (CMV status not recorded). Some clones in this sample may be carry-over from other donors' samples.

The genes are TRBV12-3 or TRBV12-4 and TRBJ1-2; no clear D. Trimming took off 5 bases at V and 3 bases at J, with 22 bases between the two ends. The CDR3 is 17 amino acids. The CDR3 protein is CASSPEGTVGSYYGYTF. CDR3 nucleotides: TGTGCCAGCAGTCCCGAAGGCACGGTCGGGAGTTACTATGGCTACACCTTC.

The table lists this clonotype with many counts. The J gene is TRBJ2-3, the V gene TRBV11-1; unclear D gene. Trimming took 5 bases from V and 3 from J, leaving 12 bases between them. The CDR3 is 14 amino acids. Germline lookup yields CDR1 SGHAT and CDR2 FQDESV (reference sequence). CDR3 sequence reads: CASSLTPATDTQYF. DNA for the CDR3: TGTGCCAGCAGCCTTACCCCGGCAACAGATACGCAGTATTTT.

CDR3 residues: CASSSLTGYTEAFF. The DNA of the CDR3 is TGTGCCAGCAGTTCCCTGACAGGATACACTGAAGCTTTCTTT. This chain uses TRBV12-3 or TRBV12-4 with TRBJ1-1; D perhaps matches TRBD1 (6 bases). Trimming stripped 4 bases from V and 3 bases from J, with 12 bases between. The CDR3 runs 14 residues.

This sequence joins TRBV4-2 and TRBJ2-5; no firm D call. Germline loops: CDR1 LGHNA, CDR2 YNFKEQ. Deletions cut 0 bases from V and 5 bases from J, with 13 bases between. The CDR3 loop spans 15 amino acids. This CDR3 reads CASSQDQDHLETQYF. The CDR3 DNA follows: TGTGCCAGCAGCCAAGATCAGGACCACCTTGAGACCCAGTACTTC.